Listed below are T cell receptor beta chains from one sample, sequenced in a study of human T cells and chemical hapten exposure. MiXCR, run by TCRdb on the RACE reads, gives a single entry per CDR3 protein. This table holds about 77,000 distinct CDR3 sequences, about 8.6% found once. The sequenced sample consisted of whole blood. Every receptor here comes from a female donor in good health. Some clones in this sample may be carry-over from other donors' samples. Both conserved end residues are part of each CDR3. The D gene is left open where the match is weak. The listing skips clone size in some rows; elsewhere it reads once, few, many or a size class.

j_call: TRBJ2-3; clone_size: NA; v_call: TRBV9; d_call: TRBD2; cdr3_nt: TGTGCCACGAGCGGGGAATCAGATACGCAGTATTTT; cdr3_aa: CATSGESDTQYF
j_call: TRBJ2-3; clone_size: few; v_call: TRBV24-1; d_call: NA; cdr3_nt: TGTGCCACCAGTGCCCGGGGTACGCAGTATTTT; cdr3_aa: CATSARGTQYF
j_call: TRBJ1-2; clone_size: NA; v_call: TRBV12-3/TRBV12-4; d_call: NA; cdr3_nt: TGTGCCAGCAGTTTCTCCGCAGGACGAGCGCGCTATGGCTACACCTTC; cdr3_aa: CASSFSAGRARYGYTF
j_call: TRBJ1-1; clone_size: few; v_call: TRBV9; d_call: NA; cdr3_nt: TGTGCCAGCAGCGTAGGAGCGGCCGGGGAAGCTTTCTTT; cdr3_aa: CASSVGAAGEAFF
j_call: TRBJ1-3; clone_size: NA; v_call: TRBV12-3/TRBV12-4; d_call: NA; cdr3_nt: TGTGCCAGCAGGACGGCGGTTGGAAACACCATATATTTT; cdr3_aa: CASRTAVGNTIYF
j_call: TRBJ1-4; clone_size: few; v_call: TRBV24-1; d_call: NA; cdr3_nt: TGTGCCACCAGTGATGGGACGGGTTTCGCAACTAATGAAAAACTGTTTTTT; cdr3_aa: CATSDGTGFATNEKLFF
j_call: TRBJ1-5; clone_size: many; v_call: TRBV7-8; d_call: NA; cdr3_nt: TGTGCCAGCAGCTTGGTCAGTCAGCCCCAGCATTTT; cdr3_aa: CASSLVSQPQHF
j_call: TRBJ2-7; clone_size: NA; v_call: TRBV7-9; d_call: NA; cdr3_nt: TGTGCCAGCAGCTCAACATTAGGCCCCGGGCTCTCCTACGAGCAGTACTTC; cdr3_aa: CASSSTLGPGLSYEQYF
j_call: TRBJ2-2; clone_size: many; v_call: TRBV5-1; d_call: NA; cdr3_nt: TGCGCCAGCAGCTTGGAATTTGGTGCAGGGACCACCGGGGAGCTGTTTTTT; cdr3_aa: CASSLEFGAGTTGELFF
j_call: TRBJ2-3; clone_size: many; v_call: TRBV9; d_call: NA; cdr3_nt: TGTGCCAGCAGCGTGGGGGCCGGAAGGGGCACAGATACGCAGTATTTT; cdr3_aa: CASSVGAGRGTDTQYF
j_call: TRBJ2-3; clone_size: NA; v_call: TRBV12-3/TRBV12-4; d_call: TRBD2; cdr3_nt: TGTGCCAGCAGTTTAAGAACTAGCGGGCGGCCCGATACGCAGTATTTT; cdr3_aa: CASSLRTSGRPDTQYF
j_call: TRBJ1-1; clone_size: NA; v_call: TRBV7-2; d_call: TRBD1; cdr3_nt: TGTGCCAGCAGCTACCGACAGGGGGCCAGCACTGAAGCTTTCTTT; cdr3_aa: CASSYRQGASTEAFF
j_call: TRBJ1-5; clone_size: many; v_call: TRBV6-6; d_call: NA; cdr3_nt: TGTGCCAGCAAAAGGAGCCTAGATGATCAGCCCCAGCATTTT; cdr3_aa: CASKRSLDDQPQHF
j_call: TRBJ1-6; clone_size: few; v_call: TRBV14; d_call: TRBD1; cdr3_nt: TGTGCCAGCAGCCCGGGACAGGGTACCAGATCACCCCTCCACTTT; cdr3_aa: CASSPGQGTRSPLHF
j_call: TRBJ2-5; clone_size: many; v_call: TRBV9; d_call: NA; cdr3_nt: TGTGCCAGCAGCGTAGTAGGGTTCCCAGAGACCCAGTACTTC; cdr3_aa: CASSVVGFPETQYF
j_call: TRBJ2-3; clone_size: few; v_call: TRBV7-6; d_call: TRBD2; cdr3_nt: TGTGCCAGCAGCCCGTTGGAACTAGCGGAGTTCACAGATACGCAGTATTTT; cdr3_aa: CASSPLELAEFTDTQYF
j_call: TRBJ2-7; clone_size: many; v_call: TRBV12-3/TRBV12-4; d_call: TRBD2; cdr3_nt: TGTGCCAGCAGTTTATTGGCAGGGACTACCTACGAGCAGTACTTC; cdr3_aa: CASSLLAGTTYEQYF
j_call: TRBJ2-5; clone_size: few; v_call: TRBV28; d_call: NA; cdr3_nt: TGTGCCAGCAGTCAACTATCAGACAGGACCCAAGAGACCCAGTACTTC; cdr3_aa: CASSQLSDRTQETQYF
j_call: TRBJ2-1; clone_size: few; v_call: TRBV20-1; d_call: NA; cdr3_nt: TGCAGTGCTAGCCCCGAGAGTGGCGCCGTCTACAATGAGCAGTTCTTC; cdr3_aa: CSASPESGAVYNEQFF
j_call: TRBJ1-1; clone_size: NA; v_call: TRBV5-4; d_call: NA; cdr3_nt: TGTGCCAGCAGCTTGGTTAGGGGTGCGCGCACTGAAGCTTTCTTT; cdr3_aa: CASSLVRGARTEAFF
j_call: TRBJ2-3; clone_size: few; v_call: TRBV6-2/TRBV6-3; d_call: NA; cdr3_nt: TGTGCCAGCAGTTACGGACCCAGGACCCTCACAGATACGCAGTATTTT; cdr3_aa: CASSYGPRTLTDTQYF
j_call: TRBJ2-7; clone_size: few; v_call: TRBV20-1; d_call: TRBD2; cdr3_nt: TGCAGTGCTAGAGATGGCCTAGCGGGGTACGAGCAGTACTTC; cdr3_aa: CSARDGLAGYEQYF
j_call: TRBJ2-7; clone_size: few; v_call: TRBV3-1; d_call: NA; cdr3_nt: TGTGCCAGCAGCCAAGGATCGTACGAGCAGTACTTC; cdr3_aa: CASSQGSYEQYF
j_call: TRBJ1-5; clone_size: many; v_call: TRBV28; d_call: NA; cdr3_nt: TGTGCCAGCGGACCGACGGGCTATAGCAATCAGCCCCAGCATTTT; cdr3_aa: CASGPTGYSNQPQHF
j_call: TRBJ2-6; clone_size: many; v_call: TRBV7-2; d_call: NA; cdr3_nt: TGTGCCAGCAGCTCTAGGGGAAACCCTGGGGCCAACGTCCTGACTTTC; cdr3_aa: CASSSRGNPGANVLTF
j_call: TRBJ1-1; clone_size: few; v_call: TRBV12-3/TRBV12-4; d_call: NA; cdr3_nt: TGTGCCAGCAGACTGAACACTGAAGCTTTCTTT; cdr3_aa: CASRLNTEAFF
j_call: TRBJ1-1; clone_size: few; v_call: TRBV20-1; d_call: TRBD1; cdr3_nt: TGCACTACACAGGGGGTCACTGAAGCTTTCTTT; cdr3_aa: CTTQGVTEAFF
j_call: TRBJ1-5; clone_size: NA; v_call: TRBV6-1; d_call: NA; cdr3_nt: TGTGCCAGCAGTTCCCAGGGTCGTTATAGCAATCAGCCCCAGCATTTT; cdr3_aa: CASSSQGRYSNQPQHF
j_call: TRBJ2-2; clone_size: many; v_call: TRBV29-1; d_call: NA; cdr3_nt: TGCAGCGCACGGGACGGGAACACCGGGGAGCTGTTTTTT; cdr3_aa: CSARDGNTGELFF
j_call: TRBJ2-2; clone_size: few; v_call: TRBV11-2; d_call: NA; cdr3_nt: TGTGCCAGCATCCGGGGTTCGAACACCGGGGAGCTGTTTTTT; cdr3_aa: CASIRGSNTGELFF
j_call: TRBJ2-3; clone_size: few; v_call: TRBV4-3; d_call: NA; cdr3_nt: TGCGCCAGCAGCCAAGAGGTCAAGGGGAAGGCAGATACGCAGTATTTT; cdr3_aa: CASSQEVKGKADTQYF
j_call: TRBJ1-1; clone_size: few; v_call: TRBV14; d_call: NA; cdr3_nt: TGTGCCAGCAGCCAGTGGGGGGCTAGGAACACTGAAGCTTTCTTT; cdr3_aa: CASSQWGARNTEAFF
j_call: TRBJ2-7; clone_size: NA; v_call: TRBV6-1; d_call: NA; cdr3_nt: TGTGCCAGCAGTGAAGTAAGGGGGTGGGGCGAGCAGTACTTC; cdr3_aa: CASSEVRGWGEQYF
j_call: TRBJ2-2; clone_size: many; v_call: TRBV12-3/TRBV12-4; d_call: NA; cdr3_nt: TGTGCCAGTCGCAGACCGAACACCGGGGAGCTGTTTTTT; cdr3_aa: CASRRPNTGELFF
j_call: TRBJ2-5; clone_size: many; v_call: TRBV7-9; d_call: NA; cdr3_nt: TGTGCCAGCAGCTTAGTTGGAGGGAAAGAGACCCAGTACTTC; cdr3_aa: CASSLVGGKETQYF
j_call: TRBJ2-2; clone_size: NA; v_call: TRBV12-3/TRBV12-4; d_call: TRBD1; cdr3_nt: TGTGCCAGCAGTCCGGGGACAGGGATTAACACCGGGGAGCTGTTTTTT; cdr3_aa: CASSPGTGINTGELFF
j_call: TRBJ2-3; clone_size: NA; v_call: TRBV3-1; d_call: NA; cdr3_nt: TGTGCCAGCAGCCAAGATCAGGGGCCAGCCGACACAGATACGCAGTATTTT; cdr3_aa: CASSQDQGPADTDTQYF
j_call: TRBJ2-3; clone_size: NA; v_call: TRBV5-1; d_call: NA; cdr3_nt: TGCGCCAGCAGCTTGGGGAGGGACTTTAGCACAGATACGCAGTATTTT; cdr3_aa: CASSLGRDFSTDTQYF
j_call: TRBJ2-1; clone_size: few; v_call: TRBV27; d_call: NA; cdr3_nt: TGTGCCAGCAGTTTTAGAACCCTGGATGAGCAGTTCTTC; cdr3_aa: CASSFRTLDEQFF
j_call: TRBJ1-2; clone_size: NA; v_call: TRBV28; d_call: TRBD1; cdr3_nt: TGTGCCAGCAGTCCCCGACAGGGAGAGGGCTATGGCTACACCTTC; cdr3_aa: CASSPRQGEGYGYTF
j_call: TRBJ2-3; clone_size: many; v_call: TRBV10-3; d_call: NA; cdr3_nt: TGTGCCATCAAACCGGGACACGGAAACACAGATACGCAGTATTTT; cdr3_aa: CAIKPGHGNTDTQYF
j_call: TRBJ2-7; clone_size: few; v_call: TRBV5-1; d_call: NA; cdr3_nt: TGCGCCAGCAGCTTCCCTTCGGGAGAGCAGTACTTC; cdr3_aa: CASSFPSGEQYF
j_call: TRBJ2-3; clone_size: few; v_call: TRBV10-3; d_call: NA; cdr3_nt: TGTGCCATCAGTGAAGGTCGGCTAGCGATGGGTACGCAGTATTTT; cdr3_aa: CAISEGRLAMGTQYF
j_call: TRBJ1-1; clone_size: few; v_call: TRBV7-9; d_call: NA; cdr3_nt: TGTGCCAGCAGTCCACAGGGTGAGACTGAAGCTTTCTTT; cdr3_aa: CASSPQGETEAFF
j_call: TRBJ2-5; clone_size: NA; v_call: TRBV10-3; d_call: TRBD2; cdr3_nt: TGTGCCACTCGACTAGCGGGGGGGTCGGAGACCCAGTACTTC; cdr3_aa: CATRLAGGSETQYF
j_call: TRBJ2-3; clone_size: many; v_call: TRBV29-1; d_call: NA; cdr3_nt: TGCAGCGTTGAGGCAAGCACAGATACGCAGTATTTT; cdr3_aa: CSVEASTDTQYF
j_call: TRBJ2-7; clone_size: NA; v_call: TRBV27; d_call: NA; cdr3_nt: TGTGCCAGCAGGTCGGGGGCCGCTGCCCGGTGGGAGCAGTACTTC; cdr3_aa: CASRSGAAARWEQYF
j_call: TRBJ2-7; clone_size: many; v_call: TRBV18; d_call: NA; cdr3_nt: TGTGCCAGCTCACCGAGCCATCGGCGGGTGTCCGACGAGCAGTACTTC; cdr3_aa: CASSPSHRRVSDEQYF
j_call: TRBJ2-1; clone_size: many; v_call: TRBV20-1; d_call: NA; cdr3_nt: TGCAGTGCCCCCCGGGGGTGGTACAATGAGCAGTTCTTC; cdr3_aa: CSAPRGWYNEQFF